Listed here are 10 T cell receptor beta chains from one sample, sequenced in a study of T cell responses to AZD1222 COVID-19 vaccine. The assay was immunoSEQ multiplex PCR, and TCRdb's table has in-frame clones only and misses some. The sample includes about 170,000 clones, 90% of them seen just once. The starting material was peripheral blood, obtained on day 0 of AZD1222 vaccination. These receptors all stem from an adult in good health.

The rearrangement links TRBV2 to TRBJ2-7, with 11 positions matching TRBD2. V shed 3 bases, J shed 6 bases, and the junction held 4 bases outside the gene matches. The CDR3 loop spans 14 amino acids. CDR1 and CDR2 from the germline V gene are SNHLY and FYNNEI. The CDR3 protein is CASSDRLAGFEQYF. The DNA of the CDR3 is TGTGCCAGCAGTGATAGACTAGCGGGGTTCGAGCAGTACTTC.

The DNA for the CDR3 is TGTGCCAGCAGCTTTGGGGACACTGAAGCTTTCTTT. Its translation is CASSFGDTEAFF. The chain has TRBV5-6 and TRBJ1-1, with D unclear. The CDR3 is 12 amino acids. CDR1 SGHDT and CDR2 YYEEEE come from the germline V gene. V was pared by 2 bases and J by 3 bases, with 5 bases between.

The rearrangement joins TRBV6-1 to TRBJ1-2; TRBD1 is a possible D gene (5 bases). In germline, CDR1 is MNHNS, CDR2 SASEGT. V lost 1 base, J lost 8 bases, and 14 bases lay in between. The CDR3 is 14 residues long. CDR3 sequence (DNA): TGTGCCAGCAGTGAAGGCGGGGGTCTTCAAGGCTACACCTTC. It encodes CASSEGGGLQGYTF.

This rearrangement joins TRBV29-1 to TRBJ2-5, with D tentatively TRBD1 (5 bases). This CDR3 is 14 amino acids long. V dropped 4 bases and J dropped 4 bases, with 16 bases sitting between them. Germline assignment: CDR1 SQVTM and CDR2 ANQGSEA. CDR3 bases: TGCAGCGTTGCCGGCAGGGTAGCCGCAGAGACCCAGTACTTC. This sequence encodes CSVAGRVAAETQYF.

The chain couples TRBV28 to TRBJ1-1; perhaps TRBD1 as D (5 bases). Germline assignment: CDR1 MDHEN and CDR2 SYDVKM. Trimming took 6 bases from V and 3 from J, leaving 17 bases between them. This CDR3 has 15 amino acids. In DNA, the CDR3 is TGTGCCAGCAGGCTTGGGACGATGATGTACACTGAAGCTTTCTTT. Translated: CASRLGTMMYTEAFF.

V and J are TRBV21-1 and TRBJ1-2. TRBV21-1 is designated a pseudogene. There are 8 residues in the CDR3. The DNA of the CDR3 is TGTGCCAGCAGCAGCCGGGCTTTC. It yields the protein CASSSRAF.

V usage is TRBV4-1 and J usage is TRBJ1-5, with TRBD1 matching 9 bases. The CDR3 sequence is 16 residues long. The J segment lost 6 bases and the V segment lost 1 base, leaving 7 bases of the junction unmatched. The germline CDR1 and CDR2 sequences are MGHRA and YSYEKL. CDR3 bases: TGCGCCAGCAGCCAAGGGACAGGGGCGCGGACTCAGCCCCAGCATTTT. It codes for CASSQGTGARTQPQHF.

V and J are TRBV5-4 and TRBJ1-1; D uncertain. The germline V gene encodes CDR1 SGHNT and CDR2 YYREEE (reference sequence). This CDR3 contains 12 residues. V lost 2 bases and J 4 bases, leaving 6 bases between the germline ends. The CDR3 region is CASSFEGTEAFF. The CDR3 DNA is TGTGCCAGCAGCTTCGAGGGCACTGAAGCTTTCTTT.

CDR3 sequence reads: CASSPQDRPYGYTF. The DNA of the CDR3 is TGTGCCAGCTCACCACAGGACAGGCCCTATGGCTACACCTTC. V usage is TRBV18 and J usage is TRBJ1-2; 7 bases line up with TRBD1. The CDR3 has 14 amino acids. The V and J ends lost 1 base and 4 bases, in that order; junction bases with no gene match: 3. CDR1 and CDR2 from the germline V gene are KGHSH and LQKENI.

The genes are TRBV3-1 (or the pseudogene TRBV3-2) and TRBJ1-4; D call uncertain. V gave up 5 bases and J gave up 7 bases, with 8 bases separating them. This CDR3 has 12 residues. CDR1 and CDR2 (germline): LGHDT, YNNKEL (reference sequence). The CDR3 coding sequence is TGTGCCAGCAGCTACACACCTGAAAAACTGTTTTTT. Translating it yields CASSYTPEKLFF.